One sample yielded the 18 T cell receptor beta chains listed below, sequenced in a study of identical twins. A single record per CDR3 protein comes from TCRdb applying MiXCR to the 5' RACE reads. This table holds fewer than 900,000 distinct CDR3 sequences, about 20% found once. These same data were also listed under a study on T cells expressing NK-cell markers.

What was sequenced was PBMCs. These receptors all stem from a woman in her late teens or twenties in good health.

The chain couples TRBV20-1 to TRBJ2-1; 11 nucleotides agree with TRBD2. The junction had 5 bases not matched to a gene; V was cut back by 0 bases and J by 4 bases. The CDR3 totals 16 residues. The V gene's germline CDR1 is DFQATT and CDR2 SNEGSKA (reference sequence). CDR3 residues: CSARDSTSGIYNEQFF. DNA for the CDR3: TGCAGTGCTAGAGACTCGACTAGCGGGATTTACAATGAGCAGTTCTTC.

This chain connects TRBV20-1 to TRBJ2-7; TRBD2 might be the D (5 bases). This CDR3 region has 14 residues. Per germline, CDR1 DFQATT and CDR2 SNEGSKA (reference sequence). The ends were cut back, 0 bases at V and 5 bases at J, with 14 bases in the middle. The CDR3 loop is CSARDLGEINEQYF. The DNA of the CDR3 is TGCAGTGCTAGAGATCTGGGAGAGATAAACGAGCAGTACTTC.

This clonotype was picked up many times. The gene calls are TRBV12-3 or TRBV12-4 and TRBJ2-7, with 11 positions matching TRBD2. The J segment lost 3 bases and the V segment lost 5 bases, leaving 6 bases of the junction unmatched. The CDR3 spans 15 residues. The CDR3 loop reads CASSAPGTSGYEQYF. In nucleotides, the CDR3 is TGTGCCAGCAGTGCCCCCGGGACTAGCGGCTACGAGCAGTACTTC.

The chain carries TRBV7-2 and TRBJ2-1; D is ambiguous. CDR3 length: 16 amino acids. Germline CDR1 SGHTA, CDR2 FQGNSA. V lost 1 base and J lost 6, with 16 bases in between. The CDR3 sequence: CASSLGKVVVGNEQFF. The CDR3 DNA follows: TGTGCCAGCAGCTTAGGCAAGGTGGTGGTAGGCAATGAGCAGTTCTTC.

This chain connects TRBV7-9 to TRBJ2-1, with unresolved D. CDR1 and CDR2 (germline): SEHNR, FQNEAQ (reference sequence). There are 17 residues in the CDR3. Trimming removed 2 bases at V and 8 bases at J, with 22 bases between. The CDR3 DNA follows: TGTGCCAGCAGCTTAAGTTCCCGGGCCCTAGAGTCCGATGAGCAGTTCTTC. It yields the protein CASSLSSRALESDEQFF.

The rearrangement joins TRBV20-1 to TRBJ1-1; TRBD1 is a possible D gene (5 bases). CDR3 length: 15 amino acids. CDR1 and CDR2 (germline): DFQATT, SNEGSKA (reference sequence). Trimming removed 0 bases at V and 8 bases at J, with 19 bases between. The CDR3 here is CSARDQPGRMAEAFF. The CDR3 coding sequence is TGCAGTGCTAGAGATCAACCGGGACGGATGGCCGAAGCTTTCTTT.

The chain joins TRBV20-1 to TRBJ2-7, with TRBD2 matching 8 bases. V dropped 5 bases and J dropped 2; count of bases not matched to a gene: 2. The CDR3 spans 12 residues. Per the germline V gene, CDR1 is DFQATT and CDR2 is SNEGSKA (reference sequence). CDR3: CSAVAGTYEQYF. The CDR3 coding sequence is TGCAGTGCTGTAGCGGGAACCTACGAGCAGTACTTC.

Worth noting for this clonotype: A much larger clone differs from this one at a single base, so this may be a read error. The genes are TRBV9 and TRBJ2-3, with D uncertain. The germline V gene encodes CDR1 SGDLS and CDR2 YYNGEE. Trimming left V 0 bases short and J 2 bases short, with 4 bases between. This CDR3 region has 13 residues. This chain's CDR3 is CASSVGITDTQYF. The CDR3 DNA follows: TGTGCCAGCAGCGTAGGGATCACAGATACGCAGTATTTT.

The chain couples TRBV27 to TRBJ2-5, with 8 positions matching TRBD2. Germline V lookup: CDR1 MNHEY, CDR2 SMNVEV (reference sequence). Losses at the gene ends were 8 bases for V and 4 bases for J; bases not matched to a gene: 15. The CDR3 contains 16 residues. This CDR3 reads CASARVGGRPLETQYF. The CDR3 bases are TGTGCCAGCGCTCGGGTTGGCGGGAGGCCCTTAGAGACCCAGTACTTC.

This rearrangement joins TRBV29-1 to TRBJ1-2; possibly TRBD1 for D (5 bases). CDR1 is SQVTM, CDR2 ANQGSEA, per germline. The CDR3 runs to 14 residues. The V end was cut by 1 base, the J end by 4 bases, with 13 bases between. The CDR3 nucleotides read TGCAGCGTTGAAGCCGGAGGGGATCGCTATGGCTACACCTTC. Protein: CSVEAGGDRYGYTF.

This clonotype was seen only a few times. This sequence joins TRBV20-1 and TRBJ2-2; tentatively, D is TRBD1 (5 bases). CDR1 is DFQATT and CDR2 is SNEGSKA in the germline V gene (reference sequence). CDR3 length: 13 residues. Trimming cost V 4 bases and J 4 bases, with 10 bases left between them. CDR3 amino acids: CSAKGMTTGELFF. CDR3 DNA: TGCAGTGCTAAGGGGATGACCACCGGGGAGCTGTTTTTT.

The rearrangement joins TRBV5-5 to TRBJ2-5; D is possibly TRBD1 (6 bases). The CDR3 is 15 residues long. CDR1 is SGHKS, CDR2 YYEKEE, per germline (reference sequence). Deletions cut 4 bases from V and 3 bases from J, with 16 bases between. Here the CDR3 DNA reads TGTGCCAGCAGCACTCAGGGGTGGGCGAAAGAGACCCAGTACTTC. Its translation: CASSTQGWAKETQYF.

The chain links TRBV20-1 to TRBJ2-3; 8 positions match TRBD2. Germline lookup yields CDR1 DFQATT and CDR2 SNEGSKA (reference sequence). Trimming at V came to 5 bases and at J to 4 bases, leaving 8 bases not matched to a gene. This CDR3 is 14 amino acids long. The CDR3 spells CSAPVSGIPDTQYF. The CDR3 DNA follows: TGCAGTGCTCCCGTTAGCGGGATCCCAGATACGCAGTATTTT.

The sample holds a few counts of this clonotype. The rearrangement links TRBV12-3 or TRBV12-4 to TRBJ2-5, with a tentative D call TRBD1 (6 bases). V gave up 4 bases and J gave up 5 bases, with 14 bases separating them. This CDR3 is 14 amino acids long. In nucleotides, the CDR3 is TGTGCCAGCAGTTCTCAGGGGAAGGGGGAGACCCAGTACTTC. Amino acid sequence: CASSSQGKGETQYF.

This chain links TRBV7-8 with TRBJ2-7, with TRBD2 matching 10 bases. V was pared by 0 bases and J by 7 bases, with 3 bases of the junction left unmatched. The CDR3 has 14 amino acids. In germline, CDR1 is SGHVS, CDR2 FQNEAQ. The CDR3 reads CASSLALAGAEQYF. The CDR3 DNA reads as TGTGCCAGCAGCTTAGCCCTAGCGGGGGCTGAGCAGTACTTC.

This clonotype was seen more than once but under ten times. This CDR3 is CASSLDRGGANTEAFF. For the CDR3, the DNA is TGTGCCAGCAGCTTAGATAGAGGGGGCGCGAACACTGAAGCTTTCTTT. J is TRBJ1-1 and V is TRBV7-6; TRBD1 agrees at 7 bases. CDR1 and CDR2 (germline): SGHVS, FNYEAQ. This CDR3 has 16 amino acids. V gave up 1 base and J gave up 1 base; unmatched junction bases: 6.

This clonotype has only a few counts. The chain combines TRBV29-1 with TRBJ2-4, with D possibly being TRBD1 or TRBD2 (5 bases each). Trimming took off 1 base at V and 8 bases at J, with 15 bases between the two ends. CDR3 size: 14 residues. The germline V gene encodes CDR1 SQVTM and CDR2 ANQGSEA. In nucleotides, the CDR3 is TGCAGCGTTGAAGGGGGCAGAGGGGTTGACATTCAGTACTTC. Its translation is CSVEGGRGVDIQYF.

This clonotype showed up just a few times. The chain links TRBV9 to TRBJ2-5, with 11 bases aligning to TRBD2. Germline values: CDR1 SGDLS, CDR2 YYNGEE. The ends lost 3 bases at V and 2 bases at J; junction bases unmatched: 6. CDR3 size: 16 residues. The CDR3 sequence is CASSAGTSGDQETQYF. CDR3 in DNA: TGTGCCAGCAGCGCGGGGACTAGCGGAGATCAAGAGACCCAGTACTTC.